The 29 T cell receptor beta chains reported below all come from one sample, sequenced in a study of blood T cell repertoires in COVID-19. Using immunoSEQ multiplex PCR, the repertoire was profiled, and TCRdb retains in-frame clones only, with some absent. The repertoire consists of approximately 80,000 clones, with roughly 79% occurring once and the leading ten covering around 40%. What was sequenced was peripheral blood. All receptors derive from a man of 80 years or more with acute or convalescent COVID-19.

This clone was seen a few times. The chain carries TRBV6-5 and TRBJ2-7; TRBD1 agrees at 10 bases. V lost 0 bases and J lost 3; bases outside the gene matches: 2. The CDR3 is 15 amino acids. Germline V CDR1 and CDR2: MNHEY, SVGAGI. CDR3 sequence reads: CASSYSDRGNYEQYF. Here the CDR3 DNA reads TGTGCCAGCAGTTACTCGGACAGGGGGAACTACGAGCAGTACTTC.

The chain combines TRBV3-1 (or the pseudogene TRBV3-2) with TRBJ2-1; TRBD2 agrees at 12 bases. Germline CDR1 LGHDT, CDR2 YNNKEL (reference sequence). The ends lost 5 bases at V and 4 bases at J; junction bases unmatched: 6. This CDR3 contains 16 residues. CDR3 bases: TGTGCCAGCAGCTCTCGGACTAGCGGGATGTACAATGAGCAGTTCTTC. It is translated as CASSSRTSGMYNEQFF.

The DNA of the CDR3 is TGTGCCAGCAGCTTAAGTATCGGGACAGGAGGTGAAAAACTGTTTTTT. Translated: CASSLSIGTGGEKLFF. The chain is built from TRBV7-2 and TRBJ1-4, with 8 bases identical to TRBD1. The junction had 9 bases not matched to a gene; V was cut back by 2 bases and J by 7 bases. This CDR3 is built from 16 residues. Per germline, CDR1 SGHTA and CDR2 FQGNSA.

Written as DNA, the CDR3 is TGTGCCAGCAGTGTGACGCGACAGGGGGTAGGTGAGCAGTTCTTC. Amino acid sequence: CASSVTRQGVGEQFF. The chain links TRBV25-1 to TRBJ2-1; 9 nucleotides line up with TRBD1. This CDR3 spans 15 amino acids. In germline, CDR1 is MGHDK, CDR2 SYGVNS. Trimming took 4 bases from V and 9 from J; bases not matched to a gene: 10.

The chain couples TRBV20-1 to TRBJ1-4; 8 bases map to TRBD1. Germline lookup yields CDR1 DFQATT and CDR2 SNEGSKA (reference sequence). This CDR3 has 15 amino acids. Trimming at V came to 3 bases and at J to 3 bases, leaving 6 bases not matched to a gene. The CDR3 DNA follows: TGCAGTGCTAGTATCCGACAGGGGTCTAATGAAAAACTGTTTTTT. It codes for CSASIRQGSNEKLFF.

CDR3 protein: CASSLVPELAFF. The CDR3, as DNA: TGTGCCAGCAGCTTAGTTCCCGAGTTAGCTTTCTTT. The J gene is TRBJ1-1, the V gene TRBV7-9; D gene unclear. Trimming left V 1 base short and J 10 bases short, with 10 bases between. The CDR3 sequence is 12 residues long. Germline CDR1 is SEHNR and CDR2 is FQNEAQ (reference sequence).

The chain uses TRBV28 and TRBJ2-7; 9 bases are shared with TRBD1. V lost 0 bases and J lost 9; bases outside the gene matches: 9. CDR3 length equals 15 residues. Germline assignment: CDR1 MDHEN and CDR2 SYDVKM. CDR3 sequence reads: CASSLWDRGIQGQYF. The DNA for the CDR3 is TGTGCCAGCAGTTTATGGGACAGGGGTATCCAGGGGCAGTACTTC. The whole variable domain, remainder taken from reference TRBV28 and TRBJ2-7, is DVKVTQSSRYLVKRTGEKVFLECVQDMDHENMFWYRQDPGLGLRLIYFSYDVKMKEKGDIPEGYSVSREKKERFSLILESASTNQTSMYLCASSLWDRGIQGQYFGPGTRLTVT.

Note on this clone: This CDR3 is also generated by other DNA sequences in the sample. The V and J genes are TRBV5-1 and TRBJ2-1, with TRBD2 matching 8 bases. The CDR3 covers 15 residues. After removal of 4 bases from V and 1 base from J, the junction contained 4 bases not matched to a gene. Germline CDR1 SGHRS, CDR2 YFSETQ. CDR3 protein: CASSPTSGSYNEQFF. The CDR3 DNA sequence: TGCGCCAGCAGCCCCACTAGCGGTTCCTACAATGAGCAGTTCTTC. The variable domain in full, with the rest retrieved from reference TRBV5-1 and TRBJ2-1, is KAGVTQTPRYLIKTRGQQVTLSCSPISGHRSVSWYQQTPGQGLQFLFEYFSETQRNKGNFPGRFSGRQFSNSRSEMNVSTLELGDSALYLCASSPTSGSYNEQFFGPGTRLTVL.

The chain combines TRBV28 with TRBJ1-5; 10 bases match TRBD1. Losses at the gene ends were 5 bases for V and 4 bases for J; bases not matched to a gene: 8. Per germline, CDR1 MDHEN and CDR2 SYDVKM. The CDR3 loop spans 16 amino acids. For the CDR3, the DNA is TGTGCCAGCAGTGCACCGGGACAGGGGCTGAATCAGCCCCAGCATTTT. Its translation: CASSAPGQGLNQPQHF.

The CDR3 sequence: CASSLGDRFYGYTF. CDR3 DNA sequence: TGCGCCAGCAGCTTGGGTGACAGGTTCTATGGCTACACCTTC. The chain uses TRBV5-1 and TRBJ1-2; D is perhaps TRBD1 (6 bases). The CDR3 spans 14 residues. Germline V gene sequence: CDR1 SGHRS, CDR2 YFSETQ. Trimming cost V 0 bases and J 4 bases, with 10 bases left between them. The variable domain in full, completed from reference TRBV5-1 and TRBJ1-2, reads KAGVTQTPRYLIKTRGQQVTLSCSPISGHRSVSWYQQTPGQGLQFLFEYFSETQRNKGNFPGRFSGRQFSNSRSEMNVSTLELGDSALYLCASSLGDRFYGYTFGSGTRLTVV.

V and J are TRBV2 and TRBJ2-1, with TRBD2 matching over 10 bases. The CDR3 runs 16 residues. Losses at the gene ends were 6 bases for V and 5 bases for J; bases not matched to a gene: 10. Per germline, CDR1 SNHLY and CDR2 FYNNEI. CDR3 amino acids: CASRFGLLAGNNEQFF. The CDR3 nucleotides read TGTGCCAGCAGGTTCGGGTTACTAGCGGGGAACAATGAGCAGTTCTTC.

This chain connects TRBV29-1 to TRBJ2-3; TRBD2 aligns across 9 bases. Germline CDR1 SQVTM, CDR2 ANQGSEA. This CDR3 contains 16 residues. V shed 4 bases, J shed 2 bases, and the junction held 10 bases outside the gene matches. CDR3 DNA: TGCAGCGTTGGTGGCGCGGGAGGGTTTAACACAGATACGCAGTATTTT. It encodes CSVGGAGGFNTDTQYF.

The CDR3 nucleotides are TGTGCCAGCAGTAAGCTAGGAAAAGAGACCCAGTACTTC. Its translation: CASSKLGKETQYF. V is TRBV28 and J is TRBJ2-5; no clear D gene. Germline V gives CDR1 MDHEN, CDR2 SYDVKM. The CDR3 has 13 amino acids. V was cut by 5 bases and J by 3 bases, with 10 bases left in between.

A few counts support this clone. The chain is built from TRBV30 and TRBJ2-2; D perhaps matches TRBD2 (6 bases). Trimming took 0 bases from V and 4 from J, leaving 9 bases between them. The CDR3 loop spans 14 amino acids. Germline CDR1 is GTSNPN and CDR2 is SVGIG (reference sequence). The CDR3 protein is CAWSVAGSTGELFF. In DNA form, the CDR3 reads TGTGCCTGGAGTGTAGCGGGTTCCACCGGGGAGCTGTTTTTT.

This chain links TRBV18 with TRBJ2-2; tentative D call: TRBD1 (6 bases). This CDR3 has 15 amino acids. V shed 0 bases and J shed 11 bases, with 16 bases lying between them. The germline gives CDR1 KGHSH, CDR2 LQKENI. The CDR3 protein is CASSPPLPHRVELFF. The CDR3 DNA reads TGTGCCAGCTCACCACCTCTCCCACACAGGGTCGAGCTGTTTTTT.

The chain couples TRBV28 to TRBJ1-2, with a tentative D call TRBD1 (6 bases). Germline lookup yields CDR1 MDHEN and CDR2 SYDVKM. CDR3 length equals 15 residues. Between the trimmed V and J ends, which lost 5 bases and 2 bases, there was a span of 15 bases. CDR3 DNA sequence: TGTGCCAGCAGTATCCACACGGGGGGCAACTATGGCTACACCTTC. This sequence encodes CASSIHTGGNYGYTF.

The chain links TRBV19 to TRBJ1-2, with D uncertain. The germline gives CDR1 LNHDA, CDR2 SQIVND (reference sequence). Trimming left V 7 bases short and J 3 bases short, with 12 bases between. This CDR3 spans 13 amino acids. In DNA, the CDR3 is TGTGCCAGTAAGGCGGATTTCGACTATGGCTACACCTTC. Translating it yields CASKADFDYGYTF.

The chain is built from TRBV7-9 and TRBJ2-7, with a weak D call TRBD2 (6 bases). This CDR3 region has 15 residues. Trimming took off 4 bases at V and 1 base at J, with 14 bases between the two ends. In germline, CDR1 is SEHNR, CDR2 FQNEAQ (reference sequence). The CDR3: CASSSAGTASYEQYF. Written as DNA, the CDR3 is TGTGCCAGCAGCTCAGCCGGGACTGCATCCTACGAGCAGTACTTC.

This chain uses TRBV7-9 with TRBJ1-2; 11 nucleotides align to TRBD1. J was trimmed by 4 bases and V by 0 bases; bases with no gene match: 7. Germline V lookup: CDR1 SEHNR, CDR2 FQNEAQ (reference sequence). CDR3 size: 17 residues. CDR3 in DNA: TGTGCCAGCAGCTTAGCCACGGCGGGACAGGGGGTCTATGGCTACACCTTC. Translated: CASSLATAGQGVYGYTF.

The V gene is TRBV4-3, the J gene TRBJ2-7; D possibly corresponds to TRBD1 (6 bases). The CDR3 has 14 residues. V lost 1 base and J 2 bases, leaving 9 bases between the germline ends. The germline V gene encodes CDR1 LGHNA and CDR2 YSLEER. The CDR3 protein is CASSQGTDAYEQYF. The CDR3 DNA reads as TGCGCCAGCAGCCAAGGGACAGACGCCTACGAGCAGTACTTC.

The chain carries TRBV20-1 and TRBJ1-5, with 10 bases identical to TRBD1. Trimming at V came to 3 bases and at J to 5 bases, leaving 1 base not matched to a gene. The germline gives CDR1 DFQATT, CDR2 SNEGSKA (reference sequence). CDR3 length equals 13 residues. The CDR3 DNA sequence: TGCAGTGCTAGTGGACAGGGGGATCAGCCCCAGCATTTT. It specifies CSASGQGDQPQHF.

This clone has more than one count but fewer than ten. The chain joins TRBV7-9 to TRBJ2-7; tentative D call: TRBD2 (5 bases). Germline lookup yields CDR1 SEHNR and CDR2 FQNEAQ (reference sequence). V was trimmed by 1 base and J by 2 bases, leaving 12 bases between them. CDR3 size: 15 residues. This CDR3 is CASSLGHGLTYEQYF. DNA for the CDR3: TGTGCCAGCAGCTTAGGCCACGGACTTACCTACGAGCAGTACTTC.

This clone occurred a few times. The V gene is TRBV14, the J gene TRBJ2-7, with TRBD2 as a possible D gene (6 bases). The V end lost 0 bases, the J end lost 3 bases, and 12 bases lay between the germline ends. From germline, CDR1 is SGHDN and CDR2 FVKESK. The CDR3 sequence is 15 residues long. The CDR3 DNA follows: TGTGCCAGCAGCCAAGATTCCGGGGGTTACTACGAGCAGTACTTC. This codes for CASSQDSGGYYEQYF.

The chain joins TRBV7-2 to TRBJ2-5; 13 nucleotides match TRBD2. Germline assignment: CDR1 SGHTA and CDR2 FQGNSA. The CDR3 is 16 residues long. The trim removed 1 base at V and 2 bases at J, leaving 1 base unmatched. The CDR3 loop reads CASSLGLAGGQETQYF. The CDR3, as DNA: TGTGCCAGCAGCTTAGGACTAGCGGGAGGACAAGAGACCCAGTACTTC.

The V and J genes are TRBV10-3 and TRBJ2-3; 9 bases agree with TRBD2. The J segment lost 0 bases and the V segment lost 2 bases, leaving 12 bases of the junction unmatched. Germline CDR1 reads ENHRY; CDR2 reads SYGVKD. This CDR3 has 19 amino acids. The CDR3 here is CAISETSGPTTSSTDTQYF. The CDR3 region has the DNA TGTGCCATCAGTGAGACTAGCGGGCCGACAACCTCTAGCACAGATACGCAGTATTTT.

Only a few counts were recorded for this clone. Other DNA sequences in the sample encode the same CDR3. V usage is TRBV18 and J usage is TRBJ1-1; no firm D call. The CDR3 consists of 12 residues. Germline loops: CDR1 KGHSH, CDR2 LQKENI. V was cut by 4 bases and J by 1 base, with 4 bases left in between. CDR3 region: CASSHRNTEAFF. CDR3 DNA: TGTGCCAGCTCACACAGGAACACTGAAGCTTTCTTT.

The chain has TRBV27 and TRBJ2-1; TRBD2 might be the D (6 bases). Trimming took off 2 bases at V and 3 bases at J, with 11 bases between the two ends. This CDR3 is built from 15 residues. Per germline, CDR1 MNHEY and CDR2 SMNVEV (reference sequence). The CDR3 DNA follows: TGTGCCAGCAGTTTAGGGGACTTACGCTACAATGAGCAGTTCTTC. As protein: CASSLGDLRYNEQFF.

The V gene is TRBV3-1 (or the pseudogene TRBV3-2), the J gene TRBJ2-1, with 7 bases identical to TRBD2. The CDR3 contains 15 residues. V dropped 0 bases and J dropped 7; count of bases not matched to a gene: 6. Germline loops: CDR1 LGHDT, CDR2 YNNKEL (reference sequence). DNA of the CDR3: TGTGCCAGCAGCCAAGAACTAGCGCCGGGGAATGAGCAGTTCTTC. Its translation is CASSQELAPGNEQFF.

J is TRBJ2-7 and V is TRBV7-9; TRBD2 might be the D (5 bases). The CDR3 runs to 12 residues. The V gene's germline CDR1 is SEHNR and CDR2 FQNEAQ (reference sequence). V dropped 4 bases and J dropped 3 bases, with 7 bases sitting between them. CDR3 sequence: CASSSGFYEQYF. In DNA form, the CDR3 reads TGTGCCAGCAGCTCGGGATTCTACGAGCAGTACTTC.